The 21 T cell receptor beta chains below come from one sample, sequenced in a study of long-term antiretroviral therapy in people with HIV. Researchers report immunoSEQ v3.0 was run at survey level. Clones were read by immunoSEQ multiplex PCR, and TCRdb kept only the in-frame ones, dropping some. The sample holds 17,000 or so clones, 80% to 90% seen once. This specimen consisted of unsorted PBMCs, obtained 4.2 years after starting antiretroviral therapy. Every receptor here comes from a man in his fifties or sixties with HIV.

The rearrangement joins TRBV6-5 to TRBJ2-3; TRBD2 agrees at 7 bases. CDR3 length equals 15 residues. The germline V gene has CDR1 MNHEY and CDR2 SVGAGI. Trimming took 2 bases from V and 2 from J; bases not matched to a gene: 4. Here the CDR3 reads CASSYGGVNTDTQYF. CDR3 sequence (DNA): TGTGCCAGCAGTTACGGGGGGGTTAACACAGATACGCAGTATTTT.

The rearrangement joins TRBV15 to TRBJ2-2; D is uncertain. Germline loops: CDR1 LNHNV, CDR2 YYDKDF (reference sequence). The CDR3 has 17 residues. Trimming removed 0 bases at V and 1 base at J, with 12 bases between. CDR3 sequence reads: CATSRDQGQRNTGELFF. CDR3 sequence (DNA): TGTGCCACCAGCAGAGATCAAGGGCAGCGGAACACCGGGGAGCTGTTTTTT.

The rearrangement joins TRBV19 to TRBJ1-5, with a tentative D call TRBD1 (5 bases). Per the germline V gene, CDR1 is LNHDA and CDR2 is SQIVND (reference sequence). V shed 3 bases and J shed 6 bases, with 12 bases lying between them. The CDR3 runs to 14 residues. The DNA for the CDR3 is TGTGCCAGTAGTATTTCCGGGGGGGGTCAGCCCCAGCATTTT. Encoded protein: CASSISGGGQPQHF.

V gene TRBV19 combines with J gene TRBJ2-3; 12 nucleotides match TRBD2. This CDR3 has 16 residues. With 5 bases clipped from V and 4 bases from J, the junction kept 7 bases outside the gene matches. The germline V gene encodes CDR1 LNHDA and CDR2 SQIVND (reference sequence). CDR3: CASSSPSGGAADTQYF. CDR3 nucleotide sequence: TGTGCCAGTAGTTCCCCTAGCGGGGGGGCCGCAGATACGCAGTATTTT.

The V gene is TRBV18, the J gene TRBJ1-6, with TRBD1 identical over 7 bases. The germline gives CDR1 KGHSH, CDR2 LQKENI. Unmatched junction bases numbered 6, after V lost 1 base and J lost 6 bases. The CDR3 is 16 residues long. CDR3 bases: TGTGCCAGCTCACCACGGGTGACAGGGAGTAATTCACCCCTCCACTTT. Protein sequence: CASSPRVTGSNSPLHF.

The genes are TRBV6-6 and TRBJ2-2; 10 bases are a match to TRBD1. Germline CDR1 and CDR2: MNHNY and SVGAGI (reference sequence). J lost 7 bases, V lost 6 bases, and 8 bases had no gene match. The CDR3 has 15 amino acids. In DNA, the CDR3 is TGTGCCAGCAGCCACGGACAGGGGGGCGGCGGGGAGCTGTTTTTT. Translation gives CASSHGQGGGGELFF.

The chain is built from TRBV20-1 and TRBJ2-1; no reliable D call. V was pared by 1 base and J by 10 bases, with 5 bases between. Germline CDR1 DFQATT, CDR2 SNEGSKA (reference sequence). The CDR3 runs to 10 residues. CDR3 protein: CSARGVEQFF. CDR3 nucleotides: TGCAGTGCTAGAGGGGTAGAGCAGTTCTTC.

The V and J genes are TRBV4-3 and TRBJ1-2, with 9 bases lining up with TRBD1. Germline V CDR1 and CDR2: LGHNA, YSLEER. Unmatched junction bases numbered 6, after V lost 4 bases and J lost 3 bases. The CDR3 length is 15 residues. The CDR3 here is CASSLHRDRDYGYTF. The CDR3 DNA reads as TGCGCCAGCAGCCTTCACCGGGACAGGGACTATGGCTACACCTTC.

The chain uses TRBV7-2 and TRBJ1-2; a weak D match, TRBD1 (6 bases). This CDR3 is built from 14 residues. The germline V gene has CDR1 SGHTA and CDR2 FQGNSA. Trimming took off 5 bases at V and 4 bases at J, with 14 bases between the two ends. CDR3: CASSRGGQFYGYTF. The CDR3 DNA reads as TGTGCCAGCAGCCGGGGGGGACAATTCTATGGCTACACCTTC.

This chain uses TRBV5-1 with TRBJ2-2; tentative D call: TRBD2 (6 bases). V dropped 2 bases and J dropped 6 bases, with 8 bases sitting between them. Germline CDR1 is SGHRS and CDR2 is YFSETQ. This CDR3 has 13 residues. The CDR3 spells CASSFPGAGELFF. As DNA, the CDR3 is TGCGCCAGCAGCTTTCCGGGGGCCGGGGAGCTGTTTTTT.

This clone was detected only a few times. This chain connects TRBV6-5 to TRBJ2-7; 12 bases agree with TRBD2. CDR1 is MNHEY and CDR2 is SVGAGI in the germline V gene. The junction had 2 bases not matched to a gene; V was cut back by 2 bases and J by 6 bases. The CDR3 is 14 residues long. The CDR3 nucleotides are TGTGCCAGCAGTTACCAGACTAGCGGGGGCGAGCAGTACTTC. As protein: CASSYQTSGGEQYF.

The genes are TRBV29-1 and TRBJ1-1; perhaps TRBD1 as D (5 bases). Trimming took off 7 bases at V and 2 bases at J, with 17 bases between the two ends. This CDR3 is built from 14 residues. The germline CDR1 and CDR2 sequences are SQVTM and ANQGSEA. CDR3 region: CSGLGGLGNTEAFF. The CDR3 DNA reads as TGCAGCGGGCTGGGGGGGTTGGGAAACACTGAAGCTTTCTTT.

The genes are TRBV4-1 and TRBJ1-1; D perhaps matches TRBD1 (6 bases). The germline V gene encodes CDR1 MGHRA and CDR2 YSYEKL. The CDR3 runs 14 residues. Deletions cut 1 base from V and 8 bases from J, with 14 bases between. As DNA, the CDR3 is TGCGCCAGCAGCCAAGGTGGGGGGCTTACGGAAGCTTTCTTT. This sequence encodes CASSQGGGLTEAFF.

This clone was seen just once. The genes are TRBV10-1 and TRBJ2-7; D possibly matches TRBD1 or TRBD2 (5 bases each). CDR1 and CDR2 (germline): WNHNN, SYGVQD (reference sequence). This CDR3 contains 14 residues. Trimming cost V 3 bases and J 2 bases, with 11 bases left between them. For the CDR3, the DNA is TGCGCCAGCAGTGAATTTCCGGGACCCTACGAGCAGTACTTC. Translated: CASSEFPGPYEQYF.

In regard to this clone: At one boundary the junction diverges from the germline segment, which might be a read error. CDR3 DNA sequence: TGTGCCAGCAGCCAAACGCAGGTCCACTTC. As protein: CASSQTQVHF. J is TRBJ2-7 and V is TRBV14; D is undetermined. The CDR3 spans 10 residues. Germline CDR1 and CDR2: SGHDN and FVKESK.

CDR3 in amino acids: CASRLSEGQGLYEQYF. The DNA for the CDR3 is TGTGCAAGTCGCCTTTCAGAGGGACAGGGGCTTTACGAGCAGTACTTC. The chain joins TRBV12-2 to TRBJ2-7; the table's D gene call, TRBD1, was not cross checked with the DNA. TRBV12-2 counts as a pseudogene. The CDR3 is 16 amino acids.

The V call is TRBV28, the J call TRBJ2-7; 7 bases are a match to TRBD2. The CDR3 length is 13 residues. V shed 4 bases and J 7 bases; nucleotides not matched to a gene: 7. Germline V gene sequence: CDR1 MDHEN, CDR2 SYDVKM. The CDR3 coding sequence is TGTGCCAGCAGTTCGGACCTGGGGGGGGAGCAGTACTTC. As protein: CASSSDLGGEQYF.

V and J are TRBV29-1 and TRBJ1-1; 8 bases fit TRBD1. This CDR3 has 13 amino acids. Per germline, CDR1 SQVTM and CDR2 ANQGSEA. After removal of 6 bases from V and 4 bases from J, the junction contained 7 bases not matched to a gene. The CDR3: CSVLRGLSTEAFF. The DNA of the CDR3 is TGCAGCGTCCTCAGGGGGCTTAGCACTGAAGCTTTCTTT.

The chain uses TRBV6-6 and TRBJ2-5; TRBD2 is a possible D gene (5 bases). This CDR3 has 15 residues. CDR1 and CDR2 from the germline V gene are MNHNY and SVGAGI (reference sequence). V lost 11 bases and J 4 bases, leaving 23 bases between the germline ends. The CDR3 DNA follows: TGTGCCGCCTCTGCGGAGGCCCCGCCGTTAGAGACCCAGTACTTC. It specifies CAASAEAPPLETQYF.

This chain uses TRBV9 with TRBJ2-2, with unresolved D. Germline V gene sequence: CDR1 SGDLS, CDR2 YYNGEE. CDR3 size: 12 residues. V was shortened by 5 bases and J by 1 base, with 3 bases between the two germline ends. The CDR3 sequence is CASRGNTGELFF. The CDR3 DNA follows: TGTGCCAGCAGAGGGAACACCGGGGAGCTGTTTTTT.

In this sample, this clone turned up a few times. The chain combines TRBV5-1 with TRBJ2-3, with 7 bases aligning to TRBD1. The CDR3 totals 14 residues. The germline V gene encodes CDR1 SGHRS and CDR2 YFSETQ. The V gene end was trimmed by 0 bases and the J gene end by 5 bases; junction bases not matched to a gene: 3. The CDR3 sequence: CASSLDPGGDTQYF. For the CDR3, the DNA is TGCGCCAGCAGCTTGGATCCAGGGGGAGATACGCAGTATTTT.